Listed below are T cell receptor beta chains from one sample, sequenced in a study of naive and memory T cell subsets. Using its own MiXCR run on the UMI-ligation and nested PCR reads, TCRdb lists one record per CDR3 protein. This sample has fewer than 20,000 distinct CDR3 sequences, with 8.5% to 10% found just once. Material: skin, obtained from a tuberculin skin test site. The receptors come from an adult in good health. CDR3s include the opening cysteine and the closing phenylalanine or tryptophan. Each record gives: V gene, clone size, D gene, J gene, CDR3 DNA, CDR3 protein. The D gene is left open where the match is weak. The size entry is marked missing in some rows and otherwise reads once, few, many or a size class.

TRBV20-1	-	-	TRBJ1-2	TGCAGTGCTAGGGGACACGGCTATGGCTACACCTTC	CSARGHGYGYTF
TRBV15	many	TRBD1	TRBJ2-3	TGTGCCACCAGCAGGGGGACAGGAGATGTAACAGATACGCAGTATTTT	CATSRGTGDVTDTQYF
TRBV7-2	many	TRBD1	TRBJ1-2	TGTGCCAGCAGCCTCGGGACAGGAATTACGGGTGGCTACACCTTC	CASSLGTGITGGYTF
TRBV5-1	-	-	TRBJ2-3	TGCGCCAGCAGCTTCATCGAGGATACGCAGTATTTT	CASSFIEDTQYF
TRBV7-8	many	-	TRBJ2-7	TGTGCCAGCAGCTTCGGACCCACGGCCTACGAGCAGTACTTC	CASSFGPTAYEQYF
TRBV7-2	-	TRBD1	TRBJ1-6	TGTGCCAGCAGCTCCGGACAGGGGGAGAGTTCACCCCTCCACTTT	CASSSGQGESSPLHF
TRBV12-3/TRBV12-4	-	-	TRBJ2-7	TGTGCCAGCAGTTCGACAGGTTACGAGCAGTACTTC	CASSSTGYEQYF
TRBV5-1	-	-	TRBJ2-4	TGCGCCAGCAGCGGTGGTCTAGGAGGGGGGGATTTGGCCAAAAACATTCAGTACTTC	CASSGGLGGGDLAKNIQYF
TRBV6-2/TRBV6-3	many	-	TRBJ2-3	TGTGCCAGCAGTGCCCACCGGGCTAGCGATACGCAGTATTTT	CASSAHRASDTQYF
TRBV12-3/TRBV12-4	many	-	TRBJ2-1	TGTGCCAGCAGTTTACCCAATGAGCAGTTCTTC	CASSLPNEQFF
TRBV5-1	many	TRBD2	TRBJ2-6	TGCGCCAGCAGCTTGAACCGGGGGGACTCTGGGGCCAACGTCCTGACTTTC	CASSLNRGDSGANVLTF
TRBV20-1	medium-sized	TRBD1	TRBJ2-5	TGCAGTGCTATTTACACAGGGGGCGGAGAGACCCAGTACTTC	CSAIYTGGGETQYF
TRBV11-2	many	-	TRBJ2-4	TGTGCCAGCAGTTCCCTTCGGACAGAAAACATTCAGTACTTC	CASSSLRTENIQYF
TRBV20-1	many	-	TRBJ2-2	TGCAGTGCTACAGGACAGCGGGCCGGGGAGCTGTTTTTT	CSATGQRAGELFF
TRBV12-3/TRBV12-4	many	-	TRBJ2-1	TGTGCCAGCAGTCACGGGACCTCCAATGAGCAGTTCTTC	CASSHGTSNEQFF
TRBV4-3	many	-	TRBJ2-2	TGCGCCAGCAGCCAAGATCATGCAGCGAACACCGGGGAGCTGTTTTTT	CASSQDHAANTGELFF